This T cell receptor beta chain was obtained from a study of regulatory T cells in long-lasting Graves disease. Background on the study: For a period under 3 months, newly diagnosed Graves' patients had taken antithyroid drugs.

Indicated time point: newly diagnosed GD, antithyroid drugs for less than 3 months. PBMCs provided the RNA from which the TCR library was made. Around 10 milliliters of peripheral blood were taken and placed in EDTA tubes. Trimming left V 6 bases short and J 6 bases short, with 12 bases between. The CDR3 has 12 residues. This clonotype has at least ten counts. Construction of TCR beta libraries relied on iRepertoire HTBI primers and on Arm-PCR targeting CDR3 regions. TCRdb reprocessed the multiplex PCR reads via MiXCR and lists one record per CDR3 protein. The table records approximately 560,000 distinct CDR3 sequences, 15% to 20% of them present only once. This sample was also put to use in a study of T cells in Graves' hyperthyroidism and ophthalmopathy. Per that paper: First-round RT-PCR targeting the TCR CDR3 was performed with the HTBI primer set.

This sequence originates from a man between 18 and 29 years old with Graves disease. This material consisted of peripheral blood mononuclear cells (PBMCs), taken at new diagnosis, from a patient treated with antithyroid drugs. V usage is TRBV12-3 or TRBV12-4 and J usage is TRBJ2-7; the D is unclear. The CDR3 spells CASRSIRGEQYF. CDR3 bases: TGTGCCAGCAGGAGTATAAGAGGCGAGCAGTACTTC.